These T cell receptor beta chains were read from a single sample in a study of blood T cell repertoires in COVID-19. The assay was immunoSEQ multiplex PCR, and TCRdb's table has in-frame clones only and misses some. The sample includes about 190,000 clones, almost 85% of them seen just once. Input material: peripheral blood. The receptor set was obtained from a woman between 65 and 79 years old with active or convalescent COVID-19. The CDR3 runs from the conserved cysteine through the conserved F or W. The D gene is left open where the match is weak. Clone size is given for some rows only: seen once, a few or many times, or a class if the clone is expanded.

>TRBV5-1|.|TRBJ1-3|few
CASSLVGAAGNTIYF
TGCGCCAGCAGCTTGGTGGGGGCAGCTGGAAACACCATATATTTT
>TRBV6-5|TRBD1|TRBJ1-6|.
CAIVQGAVSSPLHF
TGTGCCATCGTACAGGGGGCGGTATCTTCACCCCTCCACTTT
>TRBV2|.|TRBJ2-7|.
CASKADLSYEQYF
TGTGCCAGCAAAGCGGATCTCTCCTACGAGCAGTACTTC
>TRBV5-1|.|TRBJ1-3|.
CASSPARGGTAGNTIYF
TGCGCCAGCAGCCCAGCGCGGGGGGGGACTGCTGGAAACACCATATATTTT
>TRBV19|TRBD1|TRBJ2-1|.
CASGTGAYNEQFF
TGTGCCAGTGGGACAGGGGCATACAATGAGCAGTTCTTC
>TRBV20-1|TRBD2|TRBJ2-7|few
CSASELAGVASYEQYF
TGCAGTGCTAGTGAACTAGCGGGAGTGGCATCCTACGAGCAGTACTTC
>TRBV19|.|TRBJ2-1|.
CASGTSSYNEQFF
TGTGCCAGTGGGACATCTAGCTACAATGAGCAGTTCTTC
>TRBV28|.|TRBJ2-7|.
CASSFIGEQYF
TGTGCCAGCAGTTTCATCGGGGAGCAGTACTTC
>TRBV12-3/TRBV12-4|.|TRBJ2-1|.
CASSYKEDNEQFF
TGTGCCAGCAGTTACAAAGAGGACAATGAGCAGTTCTTC
>TRBV7-3|.|TRBJ2-5|.
CASSPVGGQETQYF
TGTGCCAGCAGCCCGGTGGGGGGCCAAGAGACCCAGTACTTC
>TRBV5-5|.|TRBJ1-6|once
CASSLVRVYNSPLHF
TGTGCCAGCAGCTTGGTTCGTGTTTATAATTCACCCCTCCACTTT
>TRBV18|.|TRBJ2-4|.
CASSPLRSENIQYF
TGTGCCAGCTCACCACTCAGGTCTGAGAACATTCAGTACTTC
>TRBV3-1/TRBV3-2|.|TRBJ1-1|.
CASSRGQLNTEAFF
TGTGCCAGCAGCCGCGGACAGCTGAACACTGAAGCTTTCTTT
>TRBV21-1|.|TRBJ1-5|medium-sized
CASSKRIRTGVDRNQPQHF
TGTGCCAGCAGCAAAAGGATCAGGACAGGGGTTGATCGCAATCAGCCCCAGCATTTT
>TRBV7-9|.|TRBJ1-2|.
CASSPGSALANYGYTF
TGTGCCAGCAGCCCAGGGTCCGCTCTGGCTAACTATGGCTACACCTTC
>TRBV18|TRBD2|TRBJ2-5|.
CASSPPGGGQYF
TGTGCCAGCTCACCACCTGGGGGGGGCCAGTACTTC
>TRBV19|TRBD2|TRBJ2-1|.
CASSTGTSGSNEQFF
TGTGCCAGTAGTACTGGGACTAGCGGGAGCAATGAGCAGTTCTTC
>TRBV6-6|TRBD2|TRBJ2-7|.
CASSNQAGGADEQYF
TGTGCCAGCAGTAACCAAGCGGGAGGTGCCGACGAGCAGTACTTC
>TRBV6-5|.|TRBJ1-1|.
CASSKRQFSNTEAFF
TGTGCCAGCAGTAAACGACAGTTCTCGAACACTGAAGCTTTCTTT
>TRBV30|.|TRBJ2-3|many
CAWSTPPDTQYF
TGTGCCTGGAGCACACCCCCAGATACGCAGTATTTT
>TRBV5-1|TRBD1|TRBJ2-1|.
CASSSQPGQWTYNEQFF
TGCGCCAGCAGCTCTCAGCCGGGACAGTGGACCTACAATGAGCAGTTCTTC
>TRBV6-5|.|TRBJ2-3|.
CASRPPGGDTQYF
TGTGCCAGCCGGCCCCCCGGGGGAGATACGCAGTATTTT
>TRBV5-6|.|TRBJ2-3|.
CASSRTATDTQYF
TGTGCCAGCAGCCGGACAGCTACAGATACGCAGTATTTT
>TRBV9|.|TRBJ2-1|.
CASSARLVGEQFF
TGTGCCAGCAGCGCGCGACTAGTTGGTGAGCAGTTCTTC
>TRBV21-1|.|TRBJ1-2|once
CAGGSREDYGYTF
TGTGCCGGGGGGAGCAGGGAGGACTATGGCTACACCTTC
>TRBV5-6|.|TRBJ2-7|.
CASTPAGGSYEQYF
TGTGCCAGCACCCCTGCCGGGGGCTCCTACGAGCAGTACTTC
>TRBV3-1/TRBV3-2|.|TRBJ2-7|.
CASSQESVRYAEQYF
TGTGCCAGCAGCCAAGAAAGTGTTCGCTACGCCGAGCAGTACTTC
>TRBV15|.|TRBJ2-2|.
CATSSGLPHPPDTGELFF
TGTGCCACCAGCAGTGGACTACCGCATCCGCCCGACACCGGGGAGCTGTTTTTT
>TRBV6-5|.|TRBJ1-1|few
CASSFTDRTEAFF
TGTGCCAGCAGTTTCACGGACAGAACTGAAGCTTTCTTT
>TRBV11-2|.|TRBJ1-5|.
CASSHGGYDQPQHF
TGTGCCAGCAGCCACGGGGGTTACGATCAGCCCCAGCATTTT
>TRBV9|.|TRBJ1-2|.
CASSGSDRRGYTF
TGTGCCAGCAGCGGGAGTGATCGGAGGGGCTACACCTTC
>TRBV19|TRBD1|TRBJ2-1|.
CASSIGDRGPYNEQFF
TGTGCCAGTAGTATAGGGGACAGGGGCCCCTACAATGAGCAGTTCTTC
>TRBV4-2|TRBD2|TRBJ2-5|few
CASSRGLAESGETQYF
TGTGCCAGCAGCCGGGGACTAGCGGAATCTGGGGAGACCCAGTACTTC
>TRBV3-1/TRBV3-2|TRBD2|TRBJ2-1|.
CASSQGLAGNNEQFF
TGTGCCAGCAGCCAAGGACTAGCGGGTAACAATGAGCAGTTCTTC
>TRBV19|TRBD2|TRBJ2-1|once
CASSKWTSGGGGEQFF
TGTGCCAGTAGTAAATGGACTAGCGGGGGTGGCGGTGAGCAGTTCTTC
>TRBV7-9|.|TRBJ1-1|.
CASSFKLNTEAFF
TGTGCCAGCAGCTTCAAATTGAACACTGAAGCTTTCTTT
>TRBV7-9|.|TRBJ1-5|.
CASSLGQTFQPQHF
TGTGCCAGCAGCTTAGGACAGACATTTCAGCCCCAGCATTTT
>TRBV5-1|.|TRBJ1-2|.
CASSLMGLYGYTF
TGCGCCAGCAGCTTGATGGGGCTCTATGGCTACACCTTC
>TRBV2|.|TRBJ1-1|.
CASSEGQIFRNTEAFF
TGTGCCAGCAGTGAAGGGCAGATATTCAGGAACACTGAAGCTTTCTTT
>TRBV19|.|TRBJ2-5|once
CAIARAQYF
TGTGCCATAGCCCGCGCCCAGTACTTC
>TRBV3-1/TRBV3-2|.|TRBJ2-2|.
CASSQANSPGELFF
TGTGCCAGCAGCCAAGCTAATAGCCCCGGGGAGCTGTTTTTT
>TRBV28|TRBD1|TRBJ1-5|.
CASSSSGTGGRGLQHF
TGTGCCAGCAGTTCATCCGGGACAGGGGGGAGAGGGCTCCAGCATTTT
>TRBV19|TRBD2|TRBJ2-3|few
CASSRGLASTDTQYF
TGTGCCAGTAGTCGTGGACTAGCGTCTACAGATACGCAGTATTTT
>TRBV18|.|TRBJ1-6|.
CASPRGGLRESSYNSPLHF
TGTGCCAGCCCTAGGGGGGGGCTAAGGGAGAGCTCCTATAATTCACCCCTCCACTTT
>TRBV6-5|TRBD2|TRBJ2-1|.
CASSSAGTSGYEQFF
TGTGCCAGCAGTTCCGCAGGGACTAGCGGATATGAGCAGTTCTTC
>TRBV6-2/TRBV6-3|.|TRBJ2-7|.
CASSYSRGIGEQYF
TGTGCCAGCAGTTACTCGAGGGGGATCGGCGAGCAGTACTTC
>TRBV3-1/TRBV3-2|TRBD2|TRBJ2-3|.
CASSQWGLGVTDTQYF
TGTGCCAGCAGCCAATGGGGACTAGGGGTCACAGATACGCAGTATTTT
>TRBV5-1|TRBD1|TRBJ1-2|.
CASSFRDRDGYTF
TGCGCCAGCAGCTTCCGGGACAGGGACGGCTACACCTTC
>TRBV5-1|.|TRBJ1-1|.
CASSSQLLNTEAFF
TGCGCCAGCAGCTCACAGTTGCTGAACACTGAAGCTTTCTTT
>TRBV18|TRBD2|TRBJ2-5|few
CASSPAGAIQTQYF
TGTGCCAGCTCACCGGCGGGAGCCATTCAGACCCAGTACTTC
>TRBV4-2|TRBD2|TRBJ2-1|.
CASSQDWTSGISSYNEQFF
TGTGCCAGCAGCCAAGATTGGACTAGCGGGATCAGCTCCTACAATGAGCAGTTCTTC
>TRBV7-2|.|TRBJ2-7|.
CASSDYRDYEQYF
TGTGCCAGCAGCGATTACCGGGACTACGAGCAGTACTTC
>TRBV28|TRBD1|TRBJ2-4|.
CASSPAGTGKNIQYF
TGTGCCAGCAGTCCCGCGGGGACAGGGAAAAACATTCAGTACTTC
>TRBV4-1|TRBD1|TRBJ2-3|once
CASRQGVVADTQYF
TGCGCCAGCAGACAGGGGGTGGTCGCAGATACGCAGTATTTT
>TRBV19|TRBD1|TRBJ1-1|.
CASSGGTGTNTEAFF
TGTGCCAGTAGTGGAGGGACAGGAACGAACACTGAAGCTTTCTTT
>TRBV7-3|TRBD2|TRBJ2-1|.
CASSLKLAGYNEQFF
TGTGCCAGCAGCTTAAAACTAGCGGGTTACAATGAGCAGTTCTTC